The present entry profiles one TCR beta chain with its context. Germline-derived CDR1 and CDR2 are LGHDT and YNNKEL (reference sequence). V was pared by 4 bases and J by 2 bases, with 9 bases between. The CDR3 consists of 14 residues. Repertoires were generated with immunoSEQ multiplex PCR, while TCRdb's copy carries only in-frame clones and drops some. Here the sample spans over 150,000 clones, about nine tenths being singletons. The sample originates from a study of blood T cell repertoires in COVID-19. Across the study: In each case, the material was cDNA or gDNA derived from T cells, B-cell-depleted T cells, or PBMCs.

The chain couples TRBV3-1 (or the pseudogene TRBV3-2) to TRBJ1-3, with D unresolved. This TCR came from a woman aged 60 to 75 who had recovered from COVID-19. Sequencing was done on a sample of peripheral blood. CDR3 residues: CASSPRNAGNTIYF. As DNA, the CDR3 is TGTGCCAGCAGCCCCAGGAATGCTGGAAACACCATATATTTT.